This TCR beta chain was identified in a study of blood T cell repertoires in COVID-19. About the research overall: From T cells, B-cell-depleted T cells, or PBMCs came the material, which was cDNA or gDNA.

Authors' analysis steps: It was from reference gene primer amplification that nucleated cell counts were estimated. Method: immunoSEQ multiplex PCR; TCRdb's copy keeps in-frame clones and lacks some. V and J calls and clone size are as listed in that table; D and trimming were resolved from the DNA. Here the sample spans around 100,000 clones, 90% being singletons. This CDR3 region has 15 residues. Germline CDR1 is KGHSH and CDR2 is LQKENI. Trimming at V came to 1 base and at J to 7 bases, leaving 2 bases not matched to a gene. This receptor was identified in a man aged 18 to 29 with COVID-19, enrolled during active disease. The chain recombines TRBV18 with TRBJ2-1; TRBD2 agrees at 12 bases. Specimen: peripheral blood. CDR3 in amino acids: CASSPRTSGRNEQFF. The CDR3 bases are TGTGCCAGCTCACCACGTACTAGCGGGAGGAATGAGCAGTTCTTC.